This T cell receptor (beta chain) was captured by sequencing in a study of post-analysis software for immune sequencing data. Study as a whole: Relapsing-remitting, secondary progressive and progressive-relapsing courses of multiple sclerosis were included. The study's findings and limits: TRBV5-6, TRBV5-1 and TRBV20-1 belonged to a set of about five TRBV segments that were more frequent in patients than controls. Under the F measure, samples that were prepared in one batch clustered strongly together. For normalized Chao1 diversity, multiple sclerosis patients scored significantly lower than controls did.

Sequencing libraries made from TCR beta cDNA carried unique molecular identifiers. Starting from about 0.98 to 11 million T cells, the study yielded about 500,000 cDNA molecules. TCRdb passed the PCR reads through MiXCR, listing each CDR3 protein once. Counted here are 450,000 to 650,000 distinct CDR3 sequences, roughly two fifths occurring once; the ten biggest clones make up about 1.8%. The germline V gene has CDR1 SGHRS and CDR2 YFSETQ. V dropped 0 bases and J dropped 2 bases, with 23 bases sitting between them. CDR3 size: 19 residues. With regard to this clonotype: The antigen is unknown.

This chain connects TRBV5-1 to TRBJ2-5; tentative D call: TRBD2 (6 bases). The source material was blood. This clonotype originated in a girl aged 10-17 years with multiple sclerosis. The CDR3 sequence is CASSLVEVAVTSRQETQYF. In nucleotides, the CDR3 is TGCGCCAGCAGCTTGGTTGAAGTAGCGGTCACGTCTAGACAAGAGACCCAGTACTTC. The variable domain in full, with the rest retrieved from reference TRBV5-1 and TRBJ2-5, is KAGVTQTPRYLIKTRGQQVTLSCSPISGHRSVSWYQQTPGQGLQFLFEYFSETQRNKGNFPGRFSGRQFSNSRSEMNVSTLELGDSALYLCASSLVEVAVTSRQETQYFGPGTRLLVL.